This record looks at one T cell receptor (beta chain) sequence and its context. Here immunoSEQ multiplex PCR was the method, and the copy in TCRdb shows in-frame clones only, minus some. The repertoire holds roughly 380,000 clones, with approximately 89% as singletons. The data are from a study of blood T cell repertoires in COVID-19. Study in general: Acute and convalescent COVID-19 samples came from the United States, Italy and Spain.

Specimen: PBMCs or T cells enriched from blood (not recorded which). This clonotype was sampled from a man younger than 40 who had recovered from COVID-19.

CDR3 sequence: CASSLAGGQNEQFF. The CDR3 DNA follows: TGTGCCAGCAGCTTAGCGGGGGGGCAAAATGAGCAGTTCTTC. This chain uses TRBV11-2 with TRBJ2-1, with TRBD2 matching 8 bases. The V gene's germline CDR1 is SGHAT and CDR2 FQNNGV. Losses at the gene ends were 1 base for V and 7 bases for J; bases not matched to a gene: 3. CDR3 length: 14 residues.